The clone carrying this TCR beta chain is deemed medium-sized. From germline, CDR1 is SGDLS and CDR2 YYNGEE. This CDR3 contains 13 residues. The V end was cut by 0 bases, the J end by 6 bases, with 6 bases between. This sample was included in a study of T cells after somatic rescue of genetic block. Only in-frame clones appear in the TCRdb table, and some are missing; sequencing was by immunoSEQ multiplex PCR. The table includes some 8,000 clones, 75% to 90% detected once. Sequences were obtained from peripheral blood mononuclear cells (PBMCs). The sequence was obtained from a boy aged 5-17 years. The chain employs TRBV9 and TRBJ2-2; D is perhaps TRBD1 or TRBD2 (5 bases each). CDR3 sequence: CASSVGDPGELFF. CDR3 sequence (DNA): TGTGCCAGCAGCGTAGGGGACCCCGGGGAGCTGTTTTTT.